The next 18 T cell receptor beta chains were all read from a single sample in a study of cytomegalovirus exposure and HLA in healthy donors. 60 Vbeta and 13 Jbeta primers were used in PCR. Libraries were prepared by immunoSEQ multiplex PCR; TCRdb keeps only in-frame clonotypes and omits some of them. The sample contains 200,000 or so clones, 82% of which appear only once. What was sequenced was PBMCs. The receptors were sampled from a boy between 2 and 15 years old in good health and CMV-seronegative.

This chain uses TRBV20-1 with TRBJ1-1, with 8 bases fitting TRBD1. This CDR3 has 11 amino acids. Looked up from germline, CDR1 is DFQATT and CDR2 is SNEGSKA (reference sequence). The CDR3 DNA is TGCAGGGCAACAGGGGGCACTGAAGCTTTCTTT. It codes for CRATGGTEAFF.

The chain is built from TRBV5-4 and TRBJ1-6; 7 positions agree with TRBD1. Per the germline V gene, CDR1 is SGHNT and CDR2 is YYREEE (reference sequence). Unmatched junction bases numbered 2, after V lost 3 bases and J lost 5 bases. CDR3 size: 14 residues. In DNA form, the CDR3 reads TGTGCCAGCAGCTGGGACAGAGATAATTCACCCCTCCACTTT. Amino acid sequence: CASSWDRDNSPLHF.

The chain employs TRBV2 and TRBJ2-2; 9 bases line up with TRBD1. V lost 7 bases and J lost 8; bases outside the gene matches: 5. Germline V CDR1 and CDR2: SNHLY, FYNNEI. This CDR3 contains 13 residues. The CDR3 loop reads CASTRDRAGELFF. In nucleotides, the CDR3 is TGTGCCAGCACCCGGGACAGGGCAGGGGAGCTGTTTTTT.

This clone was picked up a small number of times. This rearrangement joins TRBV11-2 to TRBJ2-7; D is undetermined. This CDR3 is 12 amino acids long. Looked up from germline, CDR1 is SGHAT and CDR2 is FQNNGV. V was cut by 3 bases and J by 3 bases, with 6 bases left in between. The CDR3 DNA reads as TGTGCCAGCAGCTTCCCACTCTACGAGCAGTACTTC. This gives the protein CASSFPLYEQYF.

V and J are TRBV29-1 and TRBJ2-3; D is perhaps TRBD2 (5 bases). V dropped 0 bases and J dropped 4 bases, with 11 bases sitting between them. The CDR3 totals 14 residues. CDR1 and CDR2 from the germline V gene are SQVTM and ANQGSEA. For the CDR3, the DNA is TGCAGCGTTGAAGATCGCGGGTTCTCAGATACGCAGTATTTT. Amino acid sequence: CSVEDRGFSDTQYF.

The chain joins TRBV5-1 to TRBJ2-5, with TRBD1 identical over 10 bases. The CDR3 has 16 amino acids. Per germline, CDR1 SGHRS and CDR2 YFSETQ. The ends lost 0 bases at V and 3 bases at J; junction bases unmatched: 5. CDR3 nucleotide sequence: TGCGCCAGCAGCTTGGGGACCGGGACAGGGGAAGAGACCCAGTACTTC. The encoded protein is CASSLGTGTGEETQYF.

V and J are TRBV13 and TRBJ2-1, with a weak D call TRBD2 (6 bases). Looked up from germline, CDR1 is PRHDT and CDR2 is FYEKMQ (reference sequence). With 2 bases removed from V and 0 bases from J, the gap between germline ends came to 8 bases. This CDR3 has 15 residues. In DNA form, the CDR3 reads TGTGCCAGCAGCTTAACTAGCCTCTCCTACAATGAGCAGTTCTTC. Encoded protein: CASSLTSLSYNEQFF.

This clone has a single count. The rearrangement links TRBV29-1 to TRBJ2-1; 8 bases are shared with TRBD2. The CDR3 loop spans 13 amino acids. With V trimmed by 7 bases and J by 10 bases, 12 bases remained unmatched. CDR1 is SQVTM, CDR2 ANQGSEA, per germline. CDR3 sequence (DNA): TGCAGCGACACTAGCGGCGGACGGAACGAGCAGTTCTTC. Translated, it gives CSDTSGGRNEQFF.

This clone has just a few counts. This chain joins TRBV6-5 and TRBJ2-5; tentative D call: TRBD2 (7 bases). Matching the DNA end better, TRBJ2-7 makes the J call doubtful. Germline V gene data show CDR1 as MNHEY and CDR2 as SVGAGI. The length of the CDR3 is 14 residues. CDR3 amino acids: CASSSLGGPHEQYF. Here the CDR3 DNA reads TGTGCCAGCAGTAGTCTGGGGGGGCCCCACGAGCAGTACTTC.

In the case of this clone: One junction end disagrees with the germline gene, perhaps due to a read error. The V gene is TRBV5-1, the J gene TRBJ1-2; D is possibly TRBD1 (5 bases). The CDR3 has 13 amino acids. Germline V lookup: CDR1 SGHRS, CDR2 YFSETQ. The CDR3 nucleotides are TGCGCCAGCAGCTTGGAGGGGCGCCGTGGCTGCACCTTC. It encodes CASSLEGRRGCTF.

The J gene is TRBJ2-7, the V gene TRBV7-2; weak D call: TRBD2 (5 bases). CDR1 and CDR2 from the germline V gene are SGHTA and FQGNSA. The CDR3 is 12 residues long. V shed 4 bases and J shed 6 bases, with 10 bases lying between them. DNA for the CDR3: TGTGCCAGCAGCTCCCTCGAGGGCGAGCAGTACTTC. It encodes CASSSLEGEQYF.

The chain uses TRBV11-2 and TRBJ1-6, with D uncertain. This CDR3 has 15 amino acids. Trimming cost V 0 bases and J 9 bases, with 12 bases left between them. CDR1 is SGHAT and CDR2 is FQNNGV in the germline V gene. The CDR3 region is CASSLDRTVSSPLHF. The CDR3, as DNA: TGTGCCAGCAGCTTAGATAGGACTGTAAGTTCACCCCTCCACTTT. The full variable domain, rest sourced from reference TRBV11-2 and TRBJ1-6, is EAGVAQSPRYKIIEKRQSVAFWCNPISGHATLYWYQQILGQGPKLLIQFQNNGVVDDSQLPKDRFSAERLKGVDSTLKIQPAKLEDSAVYLCASSLDRTVSSPLHFGNGTRLTVT.

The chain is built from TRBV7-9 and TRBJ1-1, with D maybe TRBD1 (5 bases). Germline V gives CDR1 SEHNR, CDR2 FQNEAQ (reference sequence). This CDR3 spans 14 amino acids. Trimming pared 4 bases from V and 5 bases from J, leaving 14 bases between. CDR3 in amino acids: CASSSRRGVTEAFF. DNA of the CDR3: TGTGCCAGCAGCTCTCGCCGGGGGGTAACTGAAGCTTTCTTT.

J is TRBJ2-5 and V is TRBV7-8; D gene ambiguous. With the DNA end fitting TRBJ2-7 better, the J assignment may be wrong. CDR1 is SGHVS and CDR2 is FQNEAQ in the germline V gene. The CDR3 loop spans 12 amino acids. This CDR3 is CASSFLSYEQYF. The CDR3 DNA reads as TGTGCCAGCAGCTTCCTTTCCTACGAGCAGTACTTC.

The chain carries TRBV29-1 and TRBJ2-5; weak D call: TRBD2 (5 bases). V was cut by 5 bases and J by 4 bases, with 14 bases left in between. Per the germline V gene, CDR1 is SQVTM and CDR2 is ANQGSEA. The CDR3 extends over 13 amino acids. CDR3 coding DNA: TGCAGCGTTTGGGCGGACTGGAGAGAGACCCAGTACTTC. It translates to CSVWADWRETQYF.

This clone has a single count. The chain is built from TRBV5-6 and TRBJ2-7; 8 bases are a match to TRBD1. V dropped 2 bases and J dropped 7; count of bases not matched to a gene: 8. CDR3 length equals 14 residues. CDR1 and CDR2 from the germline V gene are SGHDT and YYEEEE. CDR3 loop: CASSLGQGAIEQYF. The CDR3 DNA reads TGTGCCAGCAGCTTAGGGCAGGGGGCAATAGAGCAGTACTTC.

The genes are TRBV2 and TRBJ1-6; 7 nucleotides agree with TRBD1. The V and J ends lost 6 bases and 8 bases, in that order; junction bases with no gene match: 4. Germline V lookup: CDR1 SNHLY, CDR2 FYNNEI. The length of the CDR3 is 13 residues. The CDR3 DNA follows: TGTGCCAGCAGAGGACAGGCTTATTCACCCCTCCACTTT. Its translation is CASRGQAYSPLHF.

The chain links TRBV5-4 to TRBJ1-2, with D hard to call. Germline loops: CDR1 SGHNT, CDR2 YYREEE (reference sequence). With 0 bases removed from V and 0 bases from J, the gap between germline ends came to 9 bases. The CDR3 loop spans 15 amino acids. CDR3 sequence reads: CASSLGNLANYGYTF. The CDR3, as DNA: TGTGCCAGCAGCTTGGGTAACTTAGCTAACTATGGCTACACCTTC.